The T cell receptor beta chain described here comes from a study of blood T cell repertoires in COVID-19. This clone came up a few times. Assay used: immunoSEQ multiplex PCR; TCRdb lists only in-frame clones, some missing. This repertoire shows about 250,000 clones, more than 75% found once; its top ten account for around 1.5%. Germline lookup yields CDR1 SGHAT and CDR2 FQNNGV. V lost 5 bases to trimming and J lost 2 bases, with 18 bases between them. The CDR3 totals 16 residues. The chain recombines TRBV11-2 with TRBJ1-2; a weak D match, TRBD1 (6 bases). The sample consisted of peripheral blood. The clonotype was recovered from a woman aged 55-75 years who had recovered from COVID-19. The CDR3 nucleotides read TGTGCCAGCAGCCCTTATAGCGGGACATCCAACTATGGCTACACCTTC. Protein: CASSPYSGTSNYGYTF.